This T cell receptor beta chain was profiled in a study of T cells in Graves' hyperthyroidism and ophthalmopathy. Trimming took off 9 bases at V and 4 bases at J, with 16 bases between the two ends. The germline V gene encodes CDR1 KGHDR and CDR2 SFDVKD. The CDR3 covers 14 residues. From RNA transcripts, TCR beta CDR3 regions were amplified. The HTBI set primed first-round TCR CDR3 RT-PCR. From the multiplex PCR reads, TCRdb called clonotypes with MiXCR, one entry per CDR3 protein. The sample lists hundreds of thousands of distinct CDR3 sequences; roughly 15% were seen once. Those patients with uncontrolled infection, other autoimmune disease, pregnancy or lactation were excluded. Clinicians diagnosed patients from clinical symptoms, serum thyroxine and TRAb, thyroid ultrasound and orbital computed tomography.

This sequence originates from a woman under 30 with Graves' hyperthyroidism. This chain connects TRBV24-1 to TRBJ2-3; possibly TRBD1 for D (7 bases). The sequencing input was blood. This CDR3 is CATQGGAISDTQYF. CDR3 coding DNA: TGTGCCACCCAGGGGGGCGCCATCTCAGATACGCAGTATTTT.